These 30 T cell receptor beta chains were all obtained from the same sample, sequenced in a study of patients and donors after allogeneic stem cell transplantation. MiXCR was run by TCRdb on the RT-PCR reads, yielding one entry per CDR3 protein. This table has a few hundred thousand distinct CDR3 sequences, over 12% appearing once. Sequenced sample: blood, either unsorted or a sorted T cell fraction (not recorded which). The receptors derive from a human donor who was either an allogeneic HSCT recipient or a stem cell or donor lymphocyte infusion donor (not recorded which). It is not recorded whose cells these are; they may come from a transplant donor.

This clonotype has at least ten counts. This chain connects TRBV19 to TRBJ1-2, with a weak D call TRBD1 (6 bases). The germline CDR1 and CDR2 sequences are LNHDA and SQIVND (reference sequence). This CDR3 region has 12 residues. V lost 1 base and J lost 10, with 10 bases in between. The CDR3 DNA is TGTGCCAGTAGTATAGTATCGGGGGCCTACACCTTC. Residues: CASSIVSGAYTF.

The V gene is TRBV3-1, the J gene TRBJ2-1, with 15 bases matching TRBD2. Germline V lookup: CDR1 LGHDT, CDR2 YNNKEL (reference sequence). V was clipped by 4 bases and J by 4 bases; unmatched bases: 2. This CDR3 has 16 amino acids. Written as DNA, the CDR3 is TGTGCCAGCAGCCCTGGACTAGCGGGGGGGTACAATGAGCAGTTCTTC. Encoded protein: CASSPGLAGGYNEQFF.

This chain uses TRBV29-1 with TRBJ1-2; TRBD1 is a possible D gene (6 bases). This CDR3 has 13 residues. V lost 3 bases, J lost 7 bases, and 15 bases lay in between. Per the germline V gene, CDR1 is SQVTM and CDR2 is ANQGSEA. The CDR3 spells CSVDAQGKAGYTF. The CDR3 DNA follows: TGCAGCGTTGACGCGCAGGGGAAGGCTGGCTACACCTTC.

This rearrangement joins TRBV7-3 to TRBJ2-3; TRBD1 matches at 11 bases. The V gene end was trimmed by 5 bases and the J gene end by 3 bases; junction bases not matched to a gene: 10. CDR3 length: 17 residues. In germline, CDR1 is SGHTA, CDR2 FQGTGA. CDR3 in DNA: TGTGCCAGCAGCCTACAGGACAGGGGGCTTGGAACAGATACGCAGTATTTT. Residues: CASSLQDRGLGTDTQYF.

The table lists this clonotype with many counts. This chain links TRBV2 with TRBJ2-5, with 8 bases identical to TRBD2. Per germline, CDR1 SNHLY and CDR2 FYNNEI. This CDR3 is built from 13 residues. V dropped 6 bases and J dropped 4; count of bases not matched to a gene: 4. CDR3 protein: CASRETSAETQYF. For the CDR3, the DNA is TGTGCCAGCAGGGAGACTAGCGCAGAGACCCAGTACTTC.

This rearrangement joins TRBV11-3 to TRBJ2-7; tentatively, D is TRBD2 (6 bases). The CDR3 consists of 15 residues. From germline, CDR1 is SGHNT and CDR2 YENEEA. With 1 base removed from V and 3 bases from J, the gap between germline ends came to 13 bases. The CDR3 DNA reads TGTGCCAGCAGCTTAGGGGGCCGGGAGTTCTACGAGCAGTACTTC. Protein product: CASSLGGREFYEQYF.

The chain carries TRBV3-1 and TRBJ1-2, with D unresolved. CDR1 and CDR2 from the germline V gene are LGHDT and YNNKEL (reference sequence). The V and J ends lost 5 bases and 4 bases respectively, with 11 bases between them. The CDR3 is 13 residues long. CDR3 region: CASSGKGSYGYTF. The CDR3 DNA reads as TGTGCCAGCAGCGGCAAAGGGTCCTATGGCTACACCTTC.

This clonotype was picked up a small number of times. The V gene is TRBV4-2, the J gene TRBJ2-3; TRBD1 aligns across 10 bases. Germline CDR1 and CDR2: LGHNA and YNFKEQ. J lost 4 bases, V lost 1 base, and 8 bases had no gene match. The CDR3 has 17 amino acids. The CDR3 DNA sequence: TGTGCCAGCAGCCAAGTGGCCTCCGACAGGGGGCCAGATACGCAGTATTTT. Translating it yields CASSQVASDRGPDTQYF.

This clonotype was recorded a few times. CDR3 coding DNA: TGTGCCAGTAGTCCGGTGACTAGGGGAGATGAGCAGTTCTTC. It encodes CASSPVTRGDEQFF. This chain connects TRBV19 to TRBJ2-1, with D tentatively TRBD2 (6 bases). This CDR3 comprises 14 residues. V was shortened by 5 bases and J by 8 bases, with 16 bases between the two germline ends. CDR1 LNHDA and CDR2 SQIVND come from the germline V gene (reference sequence).

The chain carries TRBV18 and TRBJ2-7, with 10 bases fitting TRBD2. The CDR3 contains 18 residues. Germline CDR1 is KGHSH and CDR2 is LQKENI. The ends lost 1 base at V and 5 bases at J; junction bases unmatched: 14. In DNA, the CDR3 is TGTGCCAGCTCACCACTCGGGGGAGCGGGAGGGCCTCCTAACGAGCAGTACTTC. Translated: CASSPLGGAGGPPNEQYF.

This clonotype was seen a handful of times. The CDR3 here is CSARAAYQETQYF. The CDR3 region has the DNA TGCAGTGCTAGAGCGGCGTACCAAGAGACCCAGTACTTC. The rearrangement links TRBV20-1 to TRBJ2-5; D call uncertain. Trimming pared 1 base from V and 0 bases from J, leaving 6 bases between. The CDR3 spans 13 residues. The germline gives CDR1 DFQATT, CDR2 SNEGSKA (reference sequence).

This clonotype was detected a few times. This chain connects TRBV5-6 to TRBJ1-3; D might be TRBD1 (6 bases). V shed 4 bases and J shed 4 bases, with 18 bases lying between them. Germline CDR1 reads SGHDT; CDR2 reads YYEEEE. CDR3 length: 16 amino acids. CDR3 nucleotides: TGTGCCAGCAGCCCCCGGCAGGGGATGTCGGGAAACACCATATATTTT. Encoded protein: CASSPRQGMSGNTIYF.

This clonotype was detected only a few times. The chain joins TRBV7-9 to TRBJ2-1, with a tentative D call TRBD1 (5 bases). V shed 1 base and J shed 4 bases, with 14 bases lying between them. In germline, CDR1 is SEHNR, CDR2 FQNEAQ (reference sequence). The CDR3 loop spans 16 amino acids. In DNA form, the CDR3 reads TGTGCCAGCAGCTTAGGGCCGCACAGGTCATACAATGAGCAGTTCTTC. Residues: CASSLGPHRSYNEQFF.

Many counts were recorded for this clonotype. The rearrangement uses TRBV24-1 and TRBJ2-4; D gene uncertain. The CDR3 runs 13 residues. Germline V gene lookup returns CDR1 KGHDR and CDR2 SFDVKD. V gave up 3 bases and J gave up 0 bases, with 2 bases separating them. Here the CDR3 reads CATSDPAKNIQYF. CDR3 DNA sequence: TGTGCCACCAGTGATCCAGCCAAAAACATTCAGTACTTC.

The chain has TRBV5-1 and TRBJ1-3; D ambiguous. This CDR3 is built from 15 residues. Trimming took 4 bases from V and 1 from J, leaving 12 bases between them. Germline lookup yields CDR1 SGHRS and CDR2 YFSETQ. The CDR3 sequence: CASSATGRSGNTIYF. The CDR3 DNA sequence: TGCGCCAGCAGCGCGACCGGGAGGTCTGGAAACACCATATATTTT.

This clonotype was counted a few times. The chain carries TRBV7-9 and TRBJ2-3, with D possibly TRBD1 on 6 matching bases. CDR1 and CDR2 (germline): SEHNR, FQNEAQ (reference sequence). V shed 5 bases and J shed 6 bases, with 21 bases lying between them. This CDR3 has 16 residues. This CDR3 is CASSPPGTNFIDTQYF. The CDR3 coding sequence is TGTGCCAGCAGCCCCCCGGGGACAAACTTCATCGATACGCAGTATTTT.

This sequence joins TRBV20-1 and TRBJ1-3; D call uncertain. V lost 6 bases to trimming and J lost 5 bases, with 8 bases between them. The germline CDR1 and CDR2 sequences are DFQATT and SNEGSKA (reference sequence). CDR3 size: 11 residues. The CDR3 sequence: CSATHRNTIYF. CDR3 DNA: TGCAGTGCGACCCACCGAAACACCATATATTTT.

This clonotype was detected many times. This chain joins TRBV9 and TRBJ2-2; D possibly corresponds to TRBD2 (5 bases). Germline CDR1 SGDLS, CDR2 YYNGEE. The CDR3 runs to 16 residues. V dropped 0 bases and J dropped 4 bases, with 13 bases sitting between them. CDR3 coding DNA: TGTGCCAGCAGCGTAGAGGCAGCGGTCCTCACCGGGGAGCTGTTTTTT. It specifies CASSVEAAVLTGELFF.

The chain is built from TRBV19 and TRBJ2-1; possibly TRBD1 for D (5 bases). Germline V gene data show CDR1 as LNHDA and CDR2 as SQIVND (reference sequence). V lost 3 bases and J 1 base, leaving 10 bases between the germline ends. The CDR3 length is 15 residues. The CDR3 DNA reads TGTGCCAGTAGTATTGACAGCCCTTCCTACAATGAGCAGTTCTTC. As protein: CASSIDSPSYNEQFF.

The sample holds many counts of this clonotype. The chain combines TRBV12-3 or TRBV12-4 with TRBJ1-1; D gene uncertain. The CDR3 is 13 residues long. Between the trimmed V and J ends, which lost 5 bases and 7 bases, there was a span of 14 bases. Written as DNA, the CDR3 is TGTGCCAGCAGTCAGACGGTGGAGGTTGAAGCTTTCTTT. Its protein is CASSQTVEVEAFF.

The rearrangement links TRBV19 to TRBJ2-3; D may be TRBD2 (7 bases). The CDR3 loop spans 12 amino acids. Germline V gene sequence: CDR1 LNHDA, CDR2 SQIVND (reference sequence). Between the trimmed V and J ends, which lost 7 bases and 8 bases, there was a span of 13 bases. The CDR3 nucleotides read TGTGCCAGTAACGGGGGGCCGAGTACGCAGTATTTT. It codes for CASNGGPSTQYF.

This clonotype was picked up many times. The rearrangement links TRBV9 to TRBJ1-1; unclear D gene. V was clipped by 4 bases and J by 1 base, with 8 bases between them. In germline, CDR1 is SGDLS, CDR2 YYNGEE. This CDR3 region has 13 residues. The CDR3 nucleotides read TGTGCCAGCAGCCTCGACAAGAACACTGAAGCTTTCTTT. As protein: CASSLDKNTEAFF.

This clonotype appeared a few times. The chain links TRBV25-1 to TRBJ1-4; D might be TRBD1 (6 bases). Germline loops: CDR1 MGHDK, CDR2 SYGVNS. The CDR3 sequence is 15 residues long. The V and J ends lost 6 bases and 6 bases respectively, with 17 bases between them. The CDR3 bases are TGTGCCAGCAGCCCTGGACAGCACCGCGATGAAAAACTGTTTTTT. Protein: CASSPGQHRDEKLFF.

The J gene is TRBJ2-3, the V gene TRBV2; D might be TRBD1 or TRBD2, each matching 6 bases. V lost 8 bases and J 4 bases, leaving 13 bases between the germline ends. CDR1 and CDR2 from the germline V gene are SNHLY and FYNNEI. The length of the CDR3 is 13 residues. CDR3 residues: CASRQEGPDTQYF. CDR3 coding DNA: TGTGCCAGCCGACAGGAGGGCCCAGATACGCAGTATTTT.

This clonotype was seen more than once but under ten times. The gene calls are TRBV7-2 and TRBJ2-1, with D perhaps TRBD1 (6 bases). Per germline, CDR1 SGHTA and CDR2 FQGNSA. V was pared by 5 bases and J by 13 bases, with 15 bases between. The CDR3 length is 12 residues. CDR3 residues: CASSPPKGGQFF. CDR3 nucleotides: TGTGCCAGCAGCCCCCCCAAAGGGGGTCAGTTCTTC.

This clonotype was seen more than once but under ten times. The CDR3 sequence is CASSSFSYSNQPQHF. The CDR3 nucleotides are TGTGCCAGCAGCTCCTTCTCCTATAGCAATCAGCCCCAGCATTTT. The chain uses TRBV5-5 and TRBJ1-5; no firm D call. The CDR3 contains 15 residues. CDR1 SGHKS and CDR2 YYEKEE come from the germline V gene (reference sequence). V lost 3 bases, J lost 0 bases, and 10 bases lay in between.

The CDR3 DNA reads as TGTGCCAGTAGGGTCCGGGAGAGGACAGATACGCAGTATTTT. Amino acid sequence: CASRVRERTDTQYF. The chain combines TRBV12-3 or TRBV12-4 with TRBJ2-3; a possible D gene is TRBD2 (6 bases). Trimming took 9 bases from V and 3 from J, leaving 16 bases between them. The CDR3 loop spans 14 amino acids.

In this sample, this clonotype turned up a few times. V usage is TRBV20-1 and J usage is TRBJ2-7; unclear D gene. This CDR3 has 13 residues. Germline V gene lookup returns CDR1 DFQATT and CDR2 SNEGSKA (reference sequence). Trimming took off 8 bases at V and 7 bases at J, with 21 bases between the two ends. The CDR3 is CSPSHGAAYEQYF. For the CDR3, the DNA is TGCAGTCCGTCTCACGGAGCCGCTTATGAGCAGTACTTC.

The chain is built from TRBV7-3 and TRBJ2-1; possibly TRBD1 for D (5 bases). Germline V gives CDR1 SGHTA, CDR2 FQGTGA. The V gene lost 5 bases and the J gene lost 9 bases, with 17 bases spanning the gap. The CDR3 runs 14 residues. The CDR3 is CASSPTRAWGEQFF. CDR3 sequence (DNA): TGTGCCAGCAGCCCCACCAGGGCGTGGGGTGAGCAGTTCTTC. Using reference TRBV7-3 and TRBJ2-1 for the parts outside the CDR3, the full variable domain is GAGVSQTPSNKVTEKGKYVELRCDPISGHTALYWYRQSLGQGPEFLIYFQGTGAADDSGLPNDRFFAVRPEGSVSTLKIQRTERGDSAVYLCASSPTRAWGEQFFGPGTRLTVL.

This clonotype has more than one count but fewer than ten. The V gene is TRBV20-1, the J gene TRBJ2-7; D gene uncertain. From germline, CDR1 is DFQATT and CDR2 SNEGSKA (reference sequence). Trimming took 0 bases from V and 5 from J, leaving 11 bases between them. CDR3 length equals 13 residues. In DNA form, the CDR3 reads TGCAGTGCTAGAGAGGGAACGAAGCACGAGCAGTACTTC. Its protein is CSAREGTKHEQYF.